This T cell receptor beta chain was identified during a study of T cells after yellow fever vaccination. CDR3 length: 13 amino acids. V lost 2 bases, J lost 6 bases, and 10 bases lay in between. Germline values: CDR1 SGHRS, CDR2 YFSETQ. General study results and limits: Shared CD4/CD8 clonotypes were a small share, likely from convergent recombination. The bulk population could contribute abundant contaminating clonotypes to FACS-sorted repertoires.

This clonotype was found a few times. The target antigen is unknown. Universal primer sites and UMIs were introduced during 5'RACE template-switching synthesis of TCR cDNA. TCRdb passed the 5' RACE reads through MiXCR, listing each CDR3 protein once. The data show about 160,000 distinct CDR3 sequences, 6% to 7.5% seen once. The origin of this receptor is a man between 18 and 35 years old who received the YFV17D yellow fever vaccine. Here the sequenced sample was CD4+ T cells sorted from PBMCs, taken less than 6 days after the first yellow fever vaccination. This rearrangement joins TRBV5-1 to TRBJ2-3, with a tentative D call TRBD2 (6 bases). CDR3 in amino acids: CASSFLGGDTQYF. The CDR3 nucleotides are TGCGCCAGCAGCTTTCTTGGGGGGGATACGCAGTATTTT. Supplemented by reference TRBV5-1 and TRBJ2-3, the full variable domain reads KAGVTQTPRYLIKTRGQQVTLSCSPISGHRSVSWYQQTPGQGLQFLFEYFSETQRNKGNFPGRFSGRQFSNSRSEMNVSTLELGDSALYLCASSFLGGDTQYFGPGTRLTVL.